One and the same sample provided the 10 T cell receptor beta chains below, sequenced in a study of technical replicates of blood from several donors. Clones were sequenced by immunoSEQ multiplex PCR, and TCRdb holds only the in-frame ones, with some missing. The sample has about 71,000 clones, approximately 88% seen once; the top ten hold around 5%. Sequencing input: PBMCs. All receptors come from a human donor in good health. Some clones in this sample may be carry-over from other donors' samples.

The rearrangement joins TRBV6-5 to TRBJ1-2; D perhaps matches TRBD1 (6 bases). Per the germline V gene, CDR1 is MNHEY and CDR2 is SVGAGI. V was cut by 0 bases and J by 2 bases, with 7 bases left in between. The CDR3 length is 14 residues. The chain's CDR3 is CASSYSTGNYGYTF. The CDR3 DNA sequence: TGTGCCAGCAGTTACTCGACAGGAAACTATGGCTACACCTTC.

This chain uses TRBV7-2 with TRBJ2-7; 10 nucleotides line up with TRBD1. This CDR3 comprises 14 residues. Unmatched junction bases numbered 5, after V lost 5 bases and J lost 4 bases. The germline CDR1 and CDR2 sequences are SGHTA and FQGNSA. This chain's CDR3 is CASSQTGGGYEQYF. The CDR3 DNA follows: TGTGCCAGCAGCCAGACAGGGGGCGGGTACGAGCAGTACTTC.

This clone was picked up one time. The CDR3 reads CASSYSGGDQDTQYF. The CDR3 DNA sequence: TGTGCCAGCAGTTACTCGGGAGGGGATCAAGATACGCAGTATTTT. The genes are TRBV6-6 and TRBJ2-3; 7 bases align to TRBD2. With V trimmed by 0 bases and J by 5 bases, 5 bases remained unmatched. CDR1 is MNHNY, CDR2 SVGAGI, per germline (reference sequence). This CDR3 contains 15 residues.

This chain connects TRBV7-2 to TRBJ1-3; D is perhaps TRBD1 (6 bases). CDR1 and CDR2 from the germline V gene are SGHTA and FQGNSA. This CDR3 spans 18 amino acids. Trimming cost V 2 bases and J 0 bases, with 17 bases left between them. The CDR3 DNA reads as TGTGCCAGCAGCTTATATTACAGAACAGGGAGCTCTGGAAACACCATATATTTT. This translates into CASSLYYRTGSSGNTIYF.

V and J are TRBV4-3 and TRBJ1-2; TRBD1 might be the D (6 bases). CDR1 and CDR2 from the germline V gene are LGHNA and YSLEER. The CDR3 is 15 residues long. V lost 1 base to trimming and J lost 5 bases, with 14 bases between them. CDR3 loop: CASSQGRGAGYGYTF. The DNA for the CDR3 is TGCGCCAGCAGCCAAGGCCGGGGGGCGGGGTATGGCTACACCTTC.

In DNA form, the CDR3 reads TGTGCCAGCGGGACAGGGGACAATCAGCCCCAGCATTTT. Translated, it gives CASGTGDNQPQHF. The chain uses TRBV6-6 and TRBJ1-5; 10 bases match TRBD1. This CDR3 is 13 amino acids long. The junction had 1 base not matched to a gene; V was cut back by 8 bases and J by 3 bases. The germline V gene encodes CDR1 MNHNY and CDR2 SVGAGI (reference sequence).

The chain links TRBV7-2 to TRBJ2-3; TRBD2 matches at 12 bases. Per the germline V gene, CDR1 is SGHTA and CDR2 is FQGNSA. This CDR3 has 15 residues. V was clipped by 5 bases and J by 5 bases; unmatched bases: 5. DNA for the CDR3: TGTGCCAGCAGCGCTTCACTAGCGGGGGGAGATACGCAGTATTTT. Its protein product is CASSASLAGGDTQYF.

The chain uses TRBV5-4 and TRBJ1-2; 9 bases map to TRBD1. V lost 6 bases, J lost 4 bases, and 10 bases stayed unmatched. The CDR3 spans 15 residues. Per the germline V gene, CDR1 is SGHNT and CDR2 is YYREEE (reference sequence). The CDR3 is CASTVGGTGSYGYTF. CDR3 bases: TGTGCCAGCACCGTCGGGGGGACAGGGTCCTATGGCTACACCTTC.

The CDR3 nucleotides read TGCGCCAGCAGCTTTTACACAGGGGTGAACACTGAAGCTTTCTTT. This gives the protein CASSFYTGVNTEAFF. This chain uses TRBV5-1 with TRBJ1-1; 7 bases align to TRBD1. CDR1 is SGHRS, CDR2 YFSETQ, per germline. Trimming cost V 2 bases and J 0 bases; bases outside gene matches: 4. There are 15 residues in the CDR3.

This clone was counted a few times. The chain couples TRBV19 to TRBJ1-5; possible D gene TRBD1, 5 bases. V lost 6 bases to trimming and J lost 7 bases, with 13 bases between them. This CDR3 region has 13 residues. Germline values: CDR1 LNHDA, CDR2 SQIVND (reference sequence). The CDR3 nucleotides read TGTGCCAGTAGGGGGCGGCATGTGCAGCCCCAGCATTTT. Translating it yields CASRGRHVQPQHF.